The 16 T cell receptor beta chains given below trace back to one sample, sequenced in a study of spatial heterogeneity in lung cancer. Study-level results: It was found that expanded intratumoral alpha and beta TCR counts tracked tumor mutation counts.

Their specific antigens are unknown. Indicated time point: sample taken at primary tumor resection. TCRdb re-derived calls from the 5' RACE reads in MiXCR, one entry per CDR3 protein. The sample lists under 15,000 distinct CDR3 sequences; 4.7% were seen once. Sequencing used lung tumor tissue, obtained at surgery. These receptor sequences come from a female donor with early-stage non-small cell lung cancer.

This clonotype came up many times. The library was designed around alpha chains, so this beta chain is a stray read whose abundance carries little weight. The rearrangement links TRBV5-1 to TRBJ1-2; 7 nucleotides agree with TRBD1. The CDR3 has 14 residues. Germline V gene data show CDR1 as SGHRS and CDR2 as YFSETQ. Losses at the gene ends were 4 bases for V and 8 bases for J; bases not matched to a gene: 11. CDR3 in DNA: TGCGCCAGCAGCCTCCGGACAGGTCAGGGAGGCTACACCTTC. Protein product: CASSLRTGQGGYTF.

This clonotype occurred a few times. Since it is a stray read in a library aimed at alpha chains, this beta chain has a size that is not meaningful. The chain has TRBV3-1 and TRBJ2-1; tentatively, D is TRBD2 (6 bases). From germline, CDR1 is LGHDT and CDR2 YNNKEL (reference sequence). The germline V and J ends were trimmed by 3 bases and 9 bases, with 9 bases remaining between them. The CDR3 has 12 amino acids. CDR3 loop: CASSQTRTEQFF. The CDR3 coding sequence is TGTGCCAGCAGCCAGACTAGAACTGAGCAGTTCTTC.

This clonotype came up many times. This beta chain is a stray read from a library made for alpha chains; its abundance is not meaningful. The chain combines TRBV28 with TRBJ1-1; D not resolved. Between the trimmed V and J ends, which lost 2 bases and 3 bases, there was a span of 10 bases. CDR3 length: 14 amino acids. Germline loops: CDR1 MDHEN, CDR2 SYDVKM. CDR3 sequence (DNA): TGTGCCAGCAGTTTAGGTGACCCAGACACTGAAGCTTTCTTT. Translating gives CASSLGDPDTEAFF.

This clonotype showed up many times. Within a library made for alpha chains, this beta chain is off target, and its count is uninformative. This chain's CDR3 is CATSPPTGTSEQFF. The DNA for the CDR3 is TGTGCCACCAGTCCACCGACAGGGACCTCTGAGCAGTTCTTC. The chain couples TRBV24-1 to TRBJ2-1; 7 positions match TRBD1. The V gene's germline CDR1 is KGHDR and CDR2 SFDVKD. The junction had 10 bases not matched to a gene; V was cut back by 6 bases and J by 9 bases. CDR3 length equals 14 residues.

This clonotype was seen many times. Because this beta chain is a stray read in a library intended to capture alpha chains, its abundance should not be given much weight. The chain has TRBV6-1 and TRBJ2-3; D is undetermined. The CDR3 length is 13 residues. Deletions cut 6 bases from V and 1 base from J, with 8 bases between. Germline CDR1 and CDR2: MNHNS and SASEGT. The CDR3 spells CASRDLRTDTQYF. The CDR3, as DNA: TGTGCCAGCAGGGACCTCCGCACAGATACGCAGTATTTT.

This clonotype was seen at least ten times. This beta chain is an unintended read in a library built for alpha chains; its size means little. V gene TRBV9 combines with J gene TRBJ2-3; 8 bases agree with TRBD2. Germline CDR1 reads SGDLS; CDR2 reads YYNGEE. The V and J ends lost 0 bases and 6 bases, in that order; junction bases with no gene match: 12. The CDR3 length is 17 residues. The CDR3 reads CASSVGSRGGWADTQYF. The CDR3 DNA sequence: TGTGCCAGCAGCGTAGGTTCTCGGGGGGGCTGGGCGGATACGCAGTATTTT.

This clonotype came up many times. The library was prepared for alpha chains; this beta chain is a stray read, so its frequency means little. The rearrangement joins TRBV28 to TRBJ1-1; 12 bases match TRBD1. The CDR3 covers 17 residues. The junction had 20 bases not matched to a gene; V was cut back by 7 bases and J by 11 bases. Germline CDR1 and CDR2: MDHEN and SYDVKM. CDR3 in DNA: TGTGCCAGCACCATTGGGGGACAGGGGGCCTCCGGGAGGGAGGCTTTCTTT. This encodes CASTIGGQGASGREAFF.

This clonotype was seen at least ten times. A library prepared for alpha chains yielded this beta chain as an off-target read; its size is of little meaning. The chain couples TRBV11-2 to TRBJ2-2, with a weak D call TRBD2 (5 bases). Germline lookup yields CDR1 SGHAT and CDR2 FQNNGV. This CDR3 is built from 15 residues. V was shortened by 5 bases and J by 5 bases, with 15 bases between the two germline ends. In nucleotides, the CDR3 is TGTGCCAGCAGCATAACACGGACTGAAACCGGGGAGCTGTTTTTT. Its translation is CASSITRTETGELFF.

This clonotype was recorded at least ten times. This beta chain is a stray read from a library made for alpha chains; its abundance is not meaningful. J is TRBJ1-1 and V is TRBV18; no reliable D call. The CDR3 spans 14 residues. From germline, CDR1 is KGHSH and CDR2 LQKENI. The ends were cut back, 6 bases at V and 2 bases at J, with 13 bases in the middle. CDR3 bases: TGTGCCAGCTCCCAGACCTTCTCAAACACTGAAGCTTTCTTT. Its translation: CASSQTFSNTEAFF.

This clonotype was seen many times. As an off-target read in a library built for alpha chains, this beta chain has a frequency of little significance. The CDR3 loop is CASSLRGGYNSPLHF. The CDR3 DNA sequence: TGCGCCAGCAGCTTGCGAGGGGGATATAATTCACCCCTCCACTTT. The V call is TRBV5-1, the J call TRBJ1-6, with D possibly matching TRBD1 (6 bases). V dropped 1 base and J dropped 4 bases, with 9 bases sitting between them. Germline CDR1 is SGHRS and CDR2 is YFSETQ. This CDR3 spans 15 amino acids. Full variable domain (outside the CDR3, taken from reference TRBV5-1 and TRBJ1-6): KAGVTQTPRYLIKTRGQQVTLSCSPISGHRSVSWYQQTPGQGLQFLFEYFSETQRNKGNFPGRFSGRQFSNSRSEMNVSTLELGDSALYLCASSLRGGYNSPLHFGNGTRLTVT.

Only a few counts were recorded for this clonotype. Since the library was made to target alpha chains, this beta chain is a stray read and its abundance is not meaningful. V and J are TRBV11-2 and TRBJ2-6; 9 bases fit TRBD2. CDR3 size: 19 residues. Germline V gene lookup returns CDR1 SGHAT and CDR2 FQNNGV. The J segment lost 0 bases and the V segment lost 2 bases, leaving 8 bases of the junction unmatched. The CDR3 loop is CASSLMASGAVSGANVLTF. CDR3 DNA sequence: TGTGCCAGCAGCTTAATGGCTAGCGGGGCAGTCTCTGGGGCCAACGTCCTGACTTTC.

This clonotype was picked up many times. Found in a library prepared for alpha chains, this beta chain is an off-target read, and its abundance has little meaning. The chain couples TRBV5-1 to TRBJ2-3; D call uncertain. The CDR3 runs to 15 residues. With 0 bases removed from V and 1 base from J, the gap between germline ends came to 9 bases. Germline CDR1 reads SGHRS; CDR2 reads YFSETQ. CDR3 coding DNA: TGCGCCAGCAGCTTGGAGGTAGCCGGCACAGATACGCAGTATTTT. This gives the protein CASSLEVAGTDTQYF.

Turning to this clonotype: Found in a library prepared for alpha chains, this beta chain is an off-target read, and its abundance has little meaning. The chain recombines TRBV3-1 with TRBJ2-7; D gene ambiguous. Germline lookup yields CDR1 LGHDT and CDR2 YNNKEL (reference sequence). V was pared by 4 bases and J by 5 bases, with 6 bases between. This CDR3 spans 11 amino acids. The CDR3, as DNA: TGTGCCAGCAGCCGGACGCACGAGCAGTACTTC. Translating gives CASSRTHEQYF.

This clonotype was seen a handful of times. Within a library made for alpha chains, this beta chain is off target, and its count is uninformative. The CDR3 coding sequence is TGCGCCAGCAGCCAACGGGACGGCTATGGCTACACCTTC. This sequence encodes CASSQRDGYGYTF. V gene TRBV5-1 combines with J gene TRBJ1-2, with a weak D call TRBD1 (5 bases). Trimming shortened V by 4 bases and J by 4 bases, and 11 bases separated the two germline ends. The CDR3 loop spans 13 amino acids. The germline gives CDR1 SGHRS, CDR2 YFSETQ.

This clonotype was counted at least ten times. This beta chain is a stray sequence in a library constructed for alpha chains; its clone size is not meaningful. The chain has TRBV28 and TRBJ1-2, with D hard to call. Per germline, CDR1 MDHEN and CDR2 SYDVKM. V was trimmed by 5 bases and J by 4 bases, leaving 11 bases between them. The CDR3 sequence is 13 residues long. CDR3 bases: TGTGCCAGCAGTCGTGAAGCAATCTATGGCTACACCTTC. It specifies CASSREAIYGYTF.

This clonotype was recorded at least ten times. A library prepared for alpha chains yielded this beta chain as an off-target read; its size is of little meaning. The V and J genes are TRBV10-2 and TRBJ2-2, with no clear D. CDR1 WSHSY and CDR2 SAAADI come from the germline V gene. The CDR3 contains 15 residues. The V end was cut by 2 bases, the J end by 1 base, with 8 bases between. CDR3 region: CASSEGPGNTGELFF. CDR3 DNA sequence: TGCGCCAGCAGTGAGGGGCCGGGGAACACCGGGGAGCTGTTTTTT.